Following are 8 T cell receptor beta chains from one sample sequenced in a study of T cell repertoires in cytomegalovirus infection. One entry per CDR3 protein results from TCRdb running MiXCR on the reads. The table has some 400,000 distinct CDR3 sequences, around 32% seen once; the top ten hold about 13%. Sequenced: PBMCs. These receptors came from a human donor in good health (CMV status not recorded). Some clones in this sample may be carry-over from other donors' samples.

The chain joins TRBV20-1 to TRBJ2-2, with 10 positions matching TRBD1. The V gene's germline CDR1 is DFQATT and CDR2 SNEGSKA (reference sequence). The CDR3 loop spans 15 amino acids. The V gene end was trimmed by 6 bases and the J gene end by 3 bases; junction bases not matched to a gene: 7. The DNA of the CDR3 is TGCAGTGCCAAGGGGACAGGGGCGGACACCGGGGAGCTGTTTTTT. This encodes CSAKGTGADTGELFF.

This clonotype was found many times. CDR3 sequence reads: CASSLGQGDNEQFF. As DNA, the CDR3 is TGTGCCAGCAGCTTGGGACAGGGGGACAATGAGCAGTTCTTC. The rearrangement joins TRBV7-6 to TRBJ2-1, with 11 bases identical to TRBD1. J was trimmed by 5 bases and V by 3 bases; bases with no gene match: 0. Germline CDR1 SGHVS, CDR2 FNYEAQ. The CDR3 covers 14 residues.

This clonotype was recorded at least ten times. The V and J genes are TRBV7-2 and TRBJ2-7; 8 nucleotides align to TRBD2. The V gene's germline CDR1 is SGHTA and CDR2 FQGNSA. This CDR3 is built from 14 residues. J lost 2 bases, V lost 5 bases, and 5 bases had no gene match. The CDR3 sequence: CASSVPGLAYEQYF. CDR3 nucleotide sequence: TGTGCCAGCAGCGTCCCGGGACTAGCCTACGAGCAGTACTTC. Looking up the rest from reference TRBV7-2 and TRBJ2-7 gives the full variable domain: GAGVSQSPSNKVTEKGKDVELRCDPISGHTALYWYRQSLGQGLEFLIYFQGNSAPDKSGLPSDRFSAERTGGSVSTLTIQRTQQEDSAVYLCASSVPGLAYEQYFGPGTRLTVT.

J is TRBJ1-5 and V is TRBV6-5, with TRBD1 matching over 7 bases. V was clipped by 5 bases and J by 0 bases; unmatched bases: 13. This CDR3 is 18 amino acids long. Germline CDR1 MNHEY, CDR2 SVGAGI. DNA of the CDR3: TGTGCCAGCAGTCCCGGGACAGACTATTCCTTTAGCAATCAGCCCCAGCATTTT. This gives the protein CASSPGTDYSFSNQPQHF.

The chain uses TRBV4-1 and TRBJ1-4; 9 bases fit TRBD1. J gave up 7 bases and V 2 bases, and 5 bases lay outside the gene matches. Germline V lookup: CDR1 MGHRA, CDR2 YSYEKL. This CDR3 region has 15 residues. DNA for the CDR3: TGCGCCAGCAGCCAACTGGACAGGGGCGGTGAAAAACTGTTTTTT. It encodes CASSQLDRGGEKLFF.

This clonotype was observed many times. V is TRBV12-3 or TRBV12-4 and J is TRBJ1-6, with a weak D call TRBD1 (6 bases). CDR3 length: 14 amino acids. The ends were cut back, 6 bases at V and 9 bases at J, with 15 bases in the middle. CDR3 bases: TGTGCCAGCAGCTTCGGGGGGCGAGGTTCACCCCTCCACTTT. Protein sequence: CASSFGGRGSPLHF.

CDR3 DNA sequence: TGTGCCAGCAGTTATTGGACAGCGAACACTGAAGCTTTCTTT. Translating it yields CASSYWTANTEAFF. This sequence joins TRBV6-2 or TRBV6-3 and TRBJ1-1, with D possibly TRBD1 on 6 matching bases. The CDR3 has 14 residues. The germline V gene encodes CDR1 MNHEY and CDR2 SVGEGT. Trimming shortened V by 3 bases and J by 1 base, and 9 bases separated the two germline ends.

J is TRBJ2-1 and V is TRBV6-2 or TRBV6-3; 12 nucleotides align to TRBD2. The CDR3 runs to 14 residues. Trimming removed 6 bases from V and 8 bases from J; junction bases left unmatched: 5. Germline CDR1 and CDR2: MNHEY and SVGEGT. The CDR3, as DNA: TGTGCCAGCAGGACTAGCGGGGGTTATTATGAGCAGTTCTTC. This translates into CASRTSGGYYEQFF.